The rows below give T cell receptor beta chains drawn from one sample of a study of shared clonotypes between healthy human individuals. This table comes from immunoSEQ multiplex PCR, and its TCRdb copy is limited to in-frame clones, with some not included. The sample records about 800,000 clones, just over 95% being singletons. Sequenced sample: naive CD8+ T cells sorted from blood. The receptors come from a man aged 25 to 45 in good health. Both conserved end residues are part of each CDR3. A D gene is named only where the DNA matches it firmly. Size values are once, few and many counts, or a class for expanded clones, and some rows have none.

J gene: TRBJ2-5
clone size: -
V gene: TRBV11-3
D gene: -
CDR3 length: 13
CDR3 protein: CASSPGVQETQYF
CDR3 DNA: TGTGCCAGCAGCCCCGGGGTCCAAGAGACCCAGTACTTC

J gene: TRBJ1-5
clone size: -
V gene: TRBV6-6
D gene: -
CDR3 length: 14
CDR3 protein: CASRPGGTNQPQHF
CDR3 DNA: TGTGCCAGCAGACCTGGGGGGACGAATCAGCCCCAGCATTTT

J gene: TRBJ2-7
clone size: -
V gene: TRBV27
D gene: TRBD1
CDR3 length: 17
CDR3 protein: CASSLAGTGPLYYEQYF
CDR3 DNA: TGTGCCAGCAGTTTAGCCGGGACAGGGCCACTATACTACGAGCAGTACTTC

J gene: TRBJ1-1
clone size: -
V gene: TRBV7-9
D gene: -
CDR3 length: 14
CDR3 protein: CASSLPMSGTEAFF
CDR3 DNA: TGTGCCAGCAGCTTACCCATGTCGGGCACTGAAGCTTTCTTT

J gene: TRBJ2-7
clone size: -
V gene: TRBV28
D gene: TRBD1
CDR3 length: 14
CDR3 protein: CASTPDRASYEQYF
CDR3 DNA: TGTGCCAGCACCCCGGACAGGGCTTCCTACGAGCAGTACTTC

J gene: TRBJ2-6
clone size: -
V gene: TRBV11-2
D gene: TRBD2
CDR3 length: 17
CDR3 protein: CASSPRTSGSRANVLTF
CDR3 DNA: TGTGCCAGCAGCCCTCGGACTAGCGGGAGTAGGGCCAACGTCCTGACTTTC

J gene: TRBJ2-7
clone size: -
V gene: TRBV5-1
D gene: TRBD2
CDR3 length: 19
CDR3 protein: CASTEAGLAGPETPYEQYF
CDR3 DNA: TGCGCCAGCACAGAAGCGGGACTAGCGGGACCCGAAACACCCTACGAGCAGTACTTC

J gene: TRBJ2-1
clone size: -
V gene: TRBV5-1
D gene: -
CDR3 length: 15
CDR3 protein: CASSLGTTVLDEQFF
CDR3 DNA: TGCGCCAGCAGCTTAGGGACAACTGTGTTGGATGAGCAGTTCTTC

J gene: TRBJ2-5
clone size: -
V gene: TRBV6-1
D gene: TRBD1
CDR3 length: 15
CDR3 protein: CASSELQTGYATQYF
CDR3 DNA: TGTGCCAGCAGCGAATTACAGACAGGGTATGCGACCCAGTACTTC

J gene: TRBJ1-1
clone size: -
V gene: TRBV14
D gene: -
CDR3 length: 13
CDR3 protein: CASSQLENTEAFF
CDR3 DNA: TGTGCCAGCAGCCAACTTGAAAACACTGAAGCTTTCTTT

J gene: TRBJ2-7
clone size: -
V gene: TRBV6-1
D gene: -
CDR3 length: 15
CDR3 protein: CAISLVRERVYEQYF
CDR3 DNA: TGTGCCATCAGCCTAGTCCGGGAGCGGGTCTACGAGCAGTACTTC

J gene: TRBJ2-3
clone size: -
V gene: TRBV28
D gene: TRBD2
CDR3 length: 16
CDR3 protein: CASSTRLAASTDTQYF
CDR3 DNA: TGTGCCAGCAGTACCCGACTAGCGGCTAGCACAGATACGCAGTATTTT

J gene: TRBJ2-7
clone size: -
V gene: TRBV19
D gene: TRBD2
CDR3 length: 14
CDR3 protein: CASSGTSGSYEQYF
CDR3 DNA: TGTGCCAGTAGTGGAACTAGCGGGAGCTACGAGCAGTACTTC

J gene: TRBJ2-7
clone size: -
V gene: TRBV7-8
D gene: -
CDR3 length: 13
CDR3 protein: CAGGGGSSYEQYF
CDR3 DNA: TGTGCAGGGGGCGGGGGAAGCTCCTACGAGCAGTACTTC

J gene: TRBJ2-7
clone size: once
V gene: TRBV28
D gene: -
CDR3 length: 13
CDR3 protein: CASSLLSSYEQYF
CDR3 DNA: TGTGCCAGCAGTTTGCTCAGCTCCTACGAGCAGTACTTC

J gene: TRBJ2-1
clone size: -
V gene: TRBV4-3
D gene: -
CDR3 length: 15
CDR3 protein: CASSQGQESYNEQFF
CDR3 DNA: TGCGCCAGCAGCCAAGGGCAGGAAAGCTACAATGAGCAGTTCTTC

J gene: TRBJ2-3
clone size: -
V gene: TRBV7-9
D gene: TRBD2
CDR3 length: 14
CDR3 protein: CASTREGVVDTQYF
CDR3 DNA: TGTGCCAGCACCCGGGAGGGGGTAGTAGATACGCAGTATTTT

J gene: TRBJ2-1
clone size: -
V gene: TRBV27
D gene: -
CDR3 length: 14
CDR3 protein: CASSLRFQLIEQFF
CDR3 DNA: TGTGCCAGCAGTTTACGGTTCCAGCTGATTGAGCAGTTCTTC

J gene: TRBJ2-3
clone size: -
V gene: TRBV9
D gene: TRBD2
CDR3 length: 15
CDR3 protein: CASSEWLAGVDTQYF
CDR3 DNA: TGTGCCAGCAGCGAATGGCTAGCGGGAGTTGATACGCAGTATTTT

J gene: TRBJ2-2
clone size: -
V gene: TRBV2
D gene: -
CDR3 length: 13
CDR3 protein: CASSEQGFGELFF
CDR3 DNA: TGTGCCAGCAGTGAACAGGGTTTCGGGGAGCTGTTTTTT

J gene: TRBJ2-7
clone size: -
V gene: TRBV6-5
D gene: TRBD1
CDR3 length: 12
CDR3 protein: CASSGDRVEQYF
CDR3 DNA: TGTGCCAGCAGTGGGGACAGGGTCGAGCAGTACTTC

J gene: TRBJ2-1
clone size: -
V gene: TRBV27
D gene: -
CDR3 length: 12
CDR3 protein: CASRGSIDEQFF
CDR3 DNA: TGTGCCAGCAGGGGTAGCATCGATGAGCAGTTCTTC

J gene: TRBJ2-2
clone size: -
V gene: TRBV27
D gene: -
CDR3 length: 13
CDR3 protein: CASSFSSTGELFF
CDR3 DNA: TGTGCCAGCAGCTTCTCGTCCACCGGGGAGCTGTTTTTT

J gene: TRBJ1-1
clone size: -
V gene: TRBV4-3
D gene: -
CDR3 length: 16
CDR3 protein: CASSQDNRIRYTEAFF
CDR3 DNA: TGCGCCAGCAGCCAAGACAACAGAATCCGGTACACTGAAGCTTTCTTT

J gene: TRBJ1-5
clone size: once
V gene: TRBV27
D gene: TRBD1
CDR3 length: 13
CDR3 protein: CASSWDRGQPQHF
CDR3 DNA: TGTGCCAGCAGTTGGGACAGGGGCCAGCCCCAGCATTTT

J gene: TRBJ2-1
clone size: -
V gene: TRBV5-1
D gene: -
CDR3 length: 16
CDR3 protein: CASSFRGPTSYNEQFF
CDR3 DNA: TGCGCCAGCAGCTTTCGTGGGCCTACTTCCTACAATGAGCAGTTCTTC

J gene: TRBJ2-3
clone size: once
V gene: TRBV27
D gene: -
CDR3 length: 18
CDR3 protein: CASSFLAPGDHSTDTQYF
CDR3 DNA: TGTGCCAGCAGTTTTTTGGCCCCCGGGGACCACAGCACAGATACGCAGTATTTT

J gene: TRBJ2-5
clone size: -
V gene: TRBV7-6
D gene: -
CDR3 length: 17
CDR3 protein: CASSLTVSRQGQETQYF
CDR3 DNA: TGTGCCAGCAGCTTAACGGTTAGTCGGCAAGGCCAAGAGACCCAGTACTTC

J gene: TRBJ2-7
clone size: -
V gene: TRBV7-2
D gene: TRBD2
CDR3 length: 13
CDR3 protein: CASTLAGASEQYF
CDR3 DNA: TGTGCCAGCACACTAGCGGGAGCTTCCGAGCAGTACTTC

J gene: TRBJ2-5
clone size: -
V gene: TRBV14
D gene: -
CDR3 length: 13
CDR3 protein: CASSQDGAETQYF
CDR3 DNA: TGTGCCAGCAGCCAAGACGGGGCGGAGACCCAGTACTTC

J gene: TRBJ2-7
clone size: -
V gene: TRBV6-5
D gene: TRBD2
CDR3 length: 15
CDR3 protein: CASSYKGTMGYEQYF
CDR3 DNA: TGTGCCAGCAGTTACAAGGGGACTATGGGATACGAGCAGTACTTC

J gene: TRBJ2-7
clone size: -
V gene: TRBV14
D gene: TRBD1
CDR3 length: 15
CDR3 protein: CASSHRTGQGGEQYF
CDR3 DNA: TGTGCCAGCAGCCACAGGACCGGACAGGGTGGCGAGCAGTACTTC

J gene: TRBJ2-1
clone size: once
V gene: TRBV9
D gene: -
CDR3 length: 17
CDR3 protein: CASSVGPGSGRGNEQFF
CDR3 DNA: TGTGCCAGCAGCGTAGGCCCTGGATCCGGCAGGGGTAATGAGCAGTTCTTC

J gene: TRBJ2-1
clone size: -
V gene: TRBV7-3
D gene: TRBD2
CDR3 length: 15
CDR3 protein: CASSLLAGVYNEQFF
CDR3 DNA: TGTGCCAGCAGCCTCCTAGCGGGTGTCTACAATGAGCAGTTCTTC

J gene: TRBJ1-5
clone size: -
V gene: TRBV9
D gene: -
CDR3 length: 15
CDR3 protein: CASSLKGLGNQPQHF
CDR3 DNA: TGTGCCAGCAGCCTTAAGGGCCTGGGCAATCAGCCCCAGCATTTT

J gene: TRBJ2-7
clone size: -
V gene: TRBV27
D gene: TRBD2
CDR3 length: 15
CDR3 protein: CASSLGGGLIYEQYF
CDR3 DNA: TGTGCCAGCAGTTTAGGGGGAGGGCTAATATACGAGCAGTACTTC

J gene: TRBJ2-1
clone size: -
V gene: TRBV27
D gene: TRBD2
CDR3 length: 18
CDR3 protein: CASSFTSGSASSYNEQFF
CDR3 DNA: TGTGCCAGCAGTTTCACCAGCGGGAGCGCGAGCTCCTACAATGAGCAGTTCTTC

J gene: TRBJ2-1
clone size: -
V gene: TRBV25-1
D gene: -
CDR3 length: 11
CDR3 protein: CASRKQGKQFF
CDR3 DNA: TGTGCCAGCCGGAAACAGGGAAAGCAGTTCTTC

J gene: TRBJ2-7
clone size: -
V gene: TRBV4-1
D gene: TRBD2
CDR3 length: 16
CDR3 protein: CASSQDFGTIPNEQYF
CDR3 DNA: TGCGCCAGCAGCCAAGATTTCGGGACTATCCCGAACGAGCAGTACTTC

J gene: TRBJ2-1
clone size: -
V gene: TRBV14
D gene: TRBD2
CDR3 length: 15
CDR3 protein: CASSQVSGRRYEQFF
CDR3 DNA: TGTGCCAGCAGCCAAGTGAGCGGGAGAAGGTATGAGCAGTTCTTC

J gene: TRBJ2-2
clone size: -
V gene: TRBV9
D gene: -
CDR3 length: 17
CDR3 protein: CASSNPRFGGNTGELFF
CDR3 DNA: TGTGCCAGCAGCAATCCGAGGTTTGGGGGGAACACCGGGGAGCTGTTTTTT

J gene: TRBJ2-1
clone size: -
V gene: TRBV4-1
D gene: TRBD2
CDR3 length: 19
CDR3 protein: CASSPFEGGPVDVYNEQFF
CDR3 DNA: TGCGCCAGCAGCCCCTTTGAGGGAGGGCCGGTGGATGTTTACAATGAGCAGTTCTTC

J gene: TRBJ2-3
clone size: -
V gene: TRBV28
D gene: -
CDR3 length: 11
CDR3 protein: CASSDPETQYF
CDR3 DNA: TGTGCCAGCAGTGACCCCGAAACGCAGTATTTT

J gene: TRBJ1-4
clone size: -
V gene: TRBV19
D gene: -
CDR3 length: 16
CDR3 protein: CASSGLEVGRNEKLFF
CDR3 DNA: TGTGCCAGTAGTGGCTTGGAGGTGGGGAGGAATGAAAAACTGTTTTTT

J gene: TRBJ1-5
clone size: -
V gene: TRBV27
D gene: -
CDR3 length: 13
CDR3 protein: CASSTGDNQPQHF
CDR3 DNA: TGTGCCAGCAGTACCGGGGACAATCAGCCCCAGCATTTT

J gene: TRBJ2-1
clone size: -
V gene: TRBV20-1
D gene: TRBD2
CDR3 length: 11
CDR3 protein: CSAPAGVEQFF
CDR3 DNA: TGCAGTGCCCCGGCGGGGGTTGAGCAGTTCTTC

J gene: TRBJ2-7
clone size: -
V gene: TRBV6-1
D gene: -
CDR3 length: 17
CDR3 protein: CASSEEEGGIRSYEQYF
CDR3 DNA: TGTGCCAGCAGTGAAGAAGAAGGGGGAATCCGCTCCTACGAGCAGTACTTC